The present T cell receptor (beta chain) was sequenced within a study of blood T cells in healthy people across ages. Regarding the study as a whole: Estimates drawn from one million T cells were deemed to understate diversity.

Using a J-beta primer mix together with a sample-barcoded 5' primer, a second PCR was run for roughly 7 to 11 cycles. Each cDNA molecule was tagged by a template-switch adaptor with 12 random nucleotides. TCRdb reanalysed the 5' RACE reads using MiXCR and keeps one entry per CDR3 protein. The sample has approximately 780,000 distinct CDR3 sequences; around 24% are singletons. Isolation yielded PBMCs, at least 6.5 million per sample, in every case. About this clonotype: Its antigen is still unknown.

These same records also appear under a second study, on T cells of mothers and their children.

Source material: blood. This receptor was identified in a boy between 10 and 17 years old in good health.

DNA of the CDR3: TGCGCCAGCAGCCTTCTCCCGGGCGGTAGGGACAGATCCTACGAGCAGTACTTC. Translated: CASSLLPGGRDRSYEQYF. V usage is TRBV4-1 and J usage is TRBJ2-7; TRBD1 agrees at 7 bases. Germline trimming cut 4 bases from V and 1 base from J; bases unmatched to any gene: 16. The CDR3 covers 18 residues. Germline-derived CDR1 and CDR2 are MGHRA and YSYEKL.